Here is one T cell receptor (beta chain) with its context. Its specificity is not known. The sample comes from a study of cytomegalovirus exposure and HLA in healthy donors. Study findings and constraints: It was reported in a later analysis that an Asian-associated ancestry cluster showed fewer N-insertions than the 666-donor mean. Both high specificity and high sensitivity reportedly marked the classifier's diagnosis of cytomegalovirus status. For TCR beta chains, V- and J-gene trimming was later linked to a missense DCLRE1C variant. In a later analysis, HLA-C alleles had the fewest associated TCRs, DRB1 alleles the most.

With 60 Vbeta and 13 Jbeta primers, the PCR was carried out. The method was immunoSEQ multiplex PCR; TCRdb's version includes in-frame clones alone and lacks a portion of them. The sample has over 150,000 clones, over 60% seen once. The sequence was obtained from a woman in her thirties in good health and CMV-seronegative. The sequencing input was PBMCs.

CDR3 DNA sequence: TGTGCCAGCAGCAAACAGGACGGGGAGCTGTTTTTT. This sequence encodes CASSKQDGELFF. This chain connects TRBV9 to TRBJ2-2; maybe TRBD1 (5 bases). Trimming removed 4 bases at V and 7 bases at J, with 8 bases between. Germline loops: CDR1 SGDLS, CDR2 YYNGEE. This CDR3 comprises 12 residues.